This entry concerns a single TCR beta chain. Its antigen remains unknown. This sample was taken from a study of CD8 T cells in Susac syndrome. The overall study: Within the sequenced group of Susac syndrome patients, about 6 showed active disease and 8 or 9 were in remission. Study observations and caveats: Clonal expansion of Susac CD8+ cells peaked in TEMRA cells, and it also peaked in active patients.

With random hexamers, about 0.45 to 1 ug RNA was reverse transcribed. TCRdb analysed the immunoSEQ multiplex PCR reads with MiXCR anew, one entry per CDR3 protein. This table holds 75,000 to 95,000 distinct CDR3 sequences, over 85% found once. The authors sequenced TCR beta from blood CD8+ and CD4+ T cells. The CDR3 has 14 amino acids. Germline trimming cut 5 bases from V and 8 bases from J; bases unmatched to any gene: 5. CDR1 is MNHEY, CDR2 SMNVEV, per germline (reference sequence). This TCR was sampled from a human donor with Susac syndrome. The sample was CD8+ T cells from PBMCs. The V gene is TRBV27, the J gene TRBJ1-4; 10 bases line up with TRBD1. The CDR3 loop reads CASSKDRGHEKLFF. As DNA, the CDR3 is TGTGCCAGCAGTAAAGACAGGGGGCACGAAAAACTGTTTTTT.